This T cell receptor (beta chain) came from a study of cytomegalovirus exposure and HLA in healthy donors. Study results and caveats: Later on, analysis showed that most CMV-associated TCR beta chains appeared to be HLA-restricted.

Deletions cut 4 bases from V and 7 bases from J, with 21 bases between. The CDR3 length is 15 residues. Germline CDR1 SGDLS, CDR2 YYNGEE. Remarks on this clone: Its antigen is currently unknown.

60 Vbeta and 13 Jbeta primers were used in PCR. The repertoire was sequenced with immunoSEQ multiplex PCR; TCRdb's copy has only in-frame clones and lacks some. Of around 100,000 clones listed, 70% to 80% are singletons. The TCR was taken from a man aged 50 to 60 in good health and CMV-seropositive. The rearrangement joins TRBV9 to TRBJ2-7; D perhaps matches TRBD2 (6 bases). Sequenced sample: PBMCs. The CDR3 DNA is TGTGCCAGCAGCCAGCGGGCCGGGGCTAAAGGGGAGCAGTACTTC. Encoded protein: CASSQRAGAKGEQYF.